This is a list of T cell receptor beta chains from one sample in a study of tumor-infiltrating lymphocytes in primary liver carcinoma. TCRdb re-analysed the multiplex PCR reads in MiXCR, keeping a single row per CDR3 protein. The repertoire has about 74,000 distinct CDR3 sequences, roughly three quarters of them found once; the top ten carry 25% to 35%. Sample: liver tumor tissue from sampling region 4. Receptors originate from a man aged 40-49 years with primary liver carcinoma and hepatitis B virus infection. CDR3s include the opening cysteine and the closing phenylalanine or tryptophan. Each record gives: clone size, V gene, J gene, D gene, CDR3 protein, CDR3 DNA. A D gene is named only where the DNA matches it firmly. Where a row states a size, it is once, few, many or the class of an expanded clone; other rows omit it.

.,TRBV11-2,TRBJ1-2,.,CASRERDTTYGYIF,TGTGCTAGTAGAGAGAGGGACACCACCTATGGCTACATCTTC
.,TRBV11-3,TRBJ1-1,TRBD1,CGSNSAGGTEALF,TGTGGCAGCAACTCAGCAGGGGGGACTGAAGCTCTCTTT
many,TRBV12-3/TRBV12-4,TRBJ2-1,TRBD2,CASSLNHPGGLADNEQFF,TGTGCCAGCAGTTTAAACCATCCAGGGGGACTAGCGGACAATGAGCAGTTCTTC
many,TRBV5-1,TRBJ1-2,.,CASSLAGQGGYTF,TGCGCCAGCAGCTTGGCAGGGCAGGGTGGCTACACCTTC
many,TRBV12-3/TRBV12-4,TRBJ2-5,.,CASSLVGQETQYF,TGTGCCAGCAGTTTAGTCGGACAAGAGACCCAGTACTTC
many,TRBV7-9,TRBJ1-2,.,CASSPSGLSYGYTF,TGTGCCAGCAGCCCGAGCGGCCTATCCTATGGCTACACCTTC
.,TRBV7-9,TRBJ2-6,.,CASSLDSSSSRAKVLTF,TGTGCCAGCAGCTTAGACAGTTCTAGCTCTAGGGCCAAAGTCCTGACTTTC
once,TRBV4-1,TRBJ2-7,.,CASSQARRGYEHYF,TGCGCCAGTAGCCAAGCCCGACGAGGCTACGAGCACTACTTC
.,TRBV4-1,TRBJ2-1,.,CASIQDPQGSYNEQFF,TGCGCCAGCATCCAAGACCCCCAGGGCTCCTACAATGAGCAATTCTTC
.,TRBV29-1,TRBJ1-1,.,CSVFTECTEAFF,TGCAGCGTTTTTACAGAGTGCACTGAAGCTTTCTTT
.,TRBV11-2,TRBJ2-2,.,CVSRRTWSPGELFF,TGTGTCAGCCGGCGGACATGGTCTCCCGGGGAGCTGTTTTTT
.,TRBV6-5,TRBJ1-6,.,CASSYGGGGGGSPLHF,TGTGCCAGCAGTTACGGGGGGGGGGGAGGTGGCTCACCCCTCCACTTT
few,TRBV20-1,TRBJ2-1,.,CSARDSVGLGSEQFF,TGCAGTGCTAGAGATAGTGTGGGATTGGGAAGTGAGCAGTTCTTC
.,TRBV28,TRBJ1-5,.,CASRRGGGQSLFWPQLF,TGTGCCAGCAGGCGGGGCGGGGGGCAAAGCCTATTCTGGCCCCAGCTTTTT
.,TRBV6-1,TRBJ1-5,.,CAGSETTPDSNQPQHF,TGTGCCGGCAGCGAAACTACACCCGATAGCAACCAGCCCCAGCATTTT
many,TRBV5-8,TRBJ2-1,TRBD1,CASSLEVRDRGQNEQFF,TGTGCCAGCAGCTTGGAGGTCCGGGACAGGGGGCAAAATGAGCAGTTCTTC
.,TRBV4-2,TRBJ2-2,.,CISSQGDSHTGELFF,TGTATCAGCAGCCAAGGTGACAGCCACACCGGGGAGCTGTTTTTT
.,TRBV5-6,TRBJ2-2,TRBD1,CAKSLDRVLFTGELFF,TGTGCCAAGAGCTTGGACAGGGTGTTGTTCACCGGGGAGCTTTTTTTT
.,TRBV11-1,TRBJ2-1,.,CASSSILRHGANEQFF,TGTGCCAGCAGCTCCATTCTTCGACACGGTGCGAATGAGCAGTTCTTC
few,TRBV13,TRBJ2-7,TRBD1,CASGLGQAQYF,TGTGCCAGCGGCTTAGGACAGGCTCAGTACTTC
.,TRBV6-1,TRBJ2-3,.,CASSVDIGADTHYF,TGTGCCAGCAGTGTGGATATAGGTGCAGATACGCATTATTTT
.,TRBV10-3,TRBJ2-1,TRBD2,CAISVSLAGGYNEQFF,TGTGCCATCAGTGTCTCACTAGCGGGAGGGTACAATGAGCAGTTCTTC
few,TRBV5-1,TRBJ2-1,TRBD2,CASSLGTSSYNEQFF,TGCGCCAGCAGCTTGGGGACTAGCTCCTACAATGAGCAGTTCTTC
.,TRBV11-1,TRBJ2-1,TRBD2,CTSGLGLAREVDNEQFF,TGTACCAGCGGCCTGGGACTAGCGAGAGAAGTTGACAATGAACAGTTCTTC
many,TRBV24-1,TRBJ1-2,.,CATSDTDARYTF,TGTGCCACCAGTGATACGGACGCTCGCTACACCTTC
many,TRBV10-1,TRBJ1-5,.,CASSESLGQPQHF,TGCGCCAGCAGTGAGTCGCTGGGGCAGCCCCAGCATTTT
few,TRBV18,TRBJ2-7,.,CASSPGSSSYEQYF,TGTGCCAGCTCACCAGGCTCCAGTTCCTACGAGCAGTACTTC
.,TRBV11-2,TRBJ2-3,.,CAGSLARGLDTQYF,TGTGCCGGCAGCTTAGCGAGGGGATTAGACACGCAGTATTTT
.,TRBV19,TRBJ2-5,.,CTSSPLPGAAETQYF,TGTACCAGTAGTCCCCTCCCGGGAGCTGCGGAGACCCAGTACTTC
.,TRBV28,TRBJ2-2,.,CAGSTWGHSANTGELFF,TGTGCCGGCAGTACCTGGGGCCACTCGGCGAACACCGGGGAGCTGTTTTTT
many,TRBV6-5,TRBJ2-7,TRBD1,CASSYARQGASSYEQYF,TGTGCCAGCAGTTACGCAAGACAGGGGGCGAGCTCCTACGAGCAGTACTTC
.,TRBV11-1,TRBJ2-2,.,CANSLVSANTWELFF,TGTGCCAACAGCTTGGTGTCCGCTAACACCTGGGAGCTGTTTTTT
.,TRBV4-1,TRBJ2-1,.,CACGQGLVESSYNEQFF,TGCGCCTGCGGCCAAGGCCTAGTGGAGAGCTCCTACAATGAGCAGTTCTTC
once,TRBV2,TRBJ2-7,.,CASSEARSFYEQYF,TGTGCCAGCAGTGAGGCCCGGAGCTTCTACGAGCAGTACTTC
many,TRBV6-1,TRBJ2-5,TRBD2,CASDGLAGVETQYF,TGTGCCAGCGATGGGCTAGCGGGAGTTGAGACCCAGTACTTC
.,TRBV5-5,TRBJ2-3,TRBD2,CANSMGLAGDTQYF,TGTGCCAACAGCATGGGACTAGCGGGAGATACGCAGTATTTT
many,TRBV28,TRBJ1-2,TRBD1,CASRPGQGQGYTF,TGTGCCAGCAGACCGGGACAGGGGCAGGGCTACACCTTC
.,TRBV6-6,TRBJ2-7,TRBD2,CTSSLTSVRGSYEQYF,TGTACCAGCAGTCTCACTAGCGTGAGGGGTTCCTACGAGCAGTACTTC
.,TRBV4-2,TRBJ2-1,.,CASNQLDGAGNEQFF,TGTGCCAGCAACCAATTGGATGGGGCAGGCAATGAGCAGTTCTTC
.,TRBV13,TRBJ2-5,.,CTSSLGAGRETQYF,TGTACCAGCAGCTTAGGCGCGGGCCGGGAGACCCAGTACTTC
.,TRBV7-6,TRBJ1-2,TRBD1,CASSLGQGSYGYTF,TGTGCCAGCAGCTTAGGACAGGGCTCCTATGGCTACACCTTC
.,TRBV6-5,TRBJ1-1,.,CASSYSRRDLKTEAFF,TGCGCCAGCAGTTACTCCAGAAGAGATCTGAAGACTGAAGCTTTCTTT
.,TRBV6-6,TRBJ2-2,.,CASGLNLASGELFF,TGTGCCAGCGGCCTCAATCTAGCGTCCGGGGAGCTGTTTTTT
.,TRBV28,TRBJ2-3,.,CASSLDKGGRGFTDTQYF,TGTGCCAGCAGTTTAGATAAAGGGGGGCGCGGGTTTACAGATACGCAGTATTTT
.,TRBV10-3,TRBJ2-1,.,CAIRVGQGKGEQFF,TGTGCCATCAGAGTCGGACAAGGGAAAGGCGAGCAGTTCTTC
.,TRBV12-2,TRBJ2-1,.,CAINLGLAGDVDIEQFF,TGTGCCATCAACCTGGGACTAGCGGGAGATGTTGACATTGAGCAGTTCTTC
once,TRBV11-2,TRBJ2-2,TRBD2,CASSSMALAGTGELFF,TGTGCCAGCAGCTCAATGGCGCTAGCGGGAACCGGGGAGCTGTTCTTT
.,TRBV11-3,TRBJ2-1,TRBD2,CASSSLAGDVDNEQFF,TGTGCCAGCAGCTCCCTAGCGGGAGATGTTGACAATGAGCAGTTCTTC
once,TRBV11-2,TRBJ1-1,TRBD1,CTGSRMRGQGFGTEAFF,TGTACCGGCAGCCGAATGAGGGGACAGGGGTTCGGCACTGAAGCTTTCTTT
many,TRBV6-1,TRBJ2-3,.,CASKYGRADTQYF,TGTGCCAGCAAGTACGGGAGAGCAGATACGCAGTATTTT
medium-sized,TRBV11-2,TRBJ2-7,TRBD2,CASSIRLLGASGFEQYF,TGTGCCAGCAGCATCAGGCTCCTCGGGGCTAGCGGGTTCGAGCAGTACTTC